Each of the 30 T cell receptor beta chains below was sequenced from the same sample in a study of shared clonotypes between healthy human individuals. Naivety among CD8 cells was defined by CD45RO negativity and positive CCR7 selection, thereby excluding terminally differentiated effector memory CD45RA+ cells. Generated by immunoSEQ multiplex PCR, the TCRdb table keeps only in-frame clones and is missing some. Of some 630,000 clones listed, 90% to 97% are singletons. Material for sequencing was naive CD8+ T cells sorted from blood. Receptors originate from a woman aged 30 to 39 in good health.

The rearrangement joins TRBV10-3 to TRBJ2-3; either TRBD1 or TRBD2 may fit D (5 bases each). The CDR3 runs 16 residues. V was cut by 6 bases and J by 2 bases, with 18 bases left in between. Germline V gene lookup returns CDR1 ENHRY and CDR2 SYGVKD. The CDR3 is CAISDYSGTITDTQYF. Written as DNA, the CDR3 is TGTGCCATCAGCGACTACTCCGGGACCATCACAGATACGCAGTATTTT.

This clone came up once. DNA of the CDR3: TGTGCCAGCAGTTTAGACAGCTACGAGCAGTACTTC. The encoded protein is CASSLDSYEQYF. The J gene is TRBJ2-5, the V gene TRBV28; weak D call: TRBD1 (5 bases). The DNA end is a closer match to TRBJ2-7, so the J assignment may be wrong. Germline V gene data show CDR1 as MDHEN and CDR2 as SYDVKM. This CDR3 contains 12 residues.

This chain uses TRBV7-9 with TRBJ2-2; D unresolved. CDR1 and CDR2 (germline): SEHNR, FQNEAQ (reference sequence). This CDR3 has 17 amino acids. V was shortened by 2 bases and J by 2 bases, with 15 bases between the two germline ends. The CDR3 region is CASSLLSWHINTGELFF. CDR3 bases: TGTGCCAGCAGCTTATTATCTTGGCACATAAACACCGGGGAGCTGTTTTTT.

This clone has a single count. The chain has TRBV28 and TRBJ1-3; perhaps TRBD1 as D (5 bases). Germline CDR1 reads MDHEN; CDR2 reads SYDVKM. CDR3 size: 15 residues. V lost 2 bases, J lost 3 bases, and 11 bases lay in between. The CDR3, as DNA: TGTGCCAGCAGTTTAGGCCAGGGCGGTGGAAACACCATATATTTT. Its translation is CASSLGQGGGNTIYF.

The chain employs TRBV18 and TRBJ2-5; D may be TRBD1 or TRBD2 (6 bases each). From germline, CDR1 is KGHSH and CDR2 LQKENI. V was clipped by 1 base and J by 4 bases, with 13 bases between them. The CDR3 totals 15 residues. The CDR3 bases are TGTGCCAGCTCACCACGCGGGACAAAGGGAGAGACCCAGTACTTC. It translates to CASSPRGTKGETQYF.

For the CDR3, the DNA is TGTGCCAGCCGAGATGGGAACCAAGAGACCCAGTACTTC. The encoded protein is CASRDGNQETQYF. V and J are TRBV2 and TRBJ2-5, with D uncertain. The CDR3 extends over 13 amino acids. Looked up from germline, CDR1 is SNHLY and CDR2 is FYNNEI. Trimming shortened V by 8 bases and J by 0 bases, and 10 bases separated the two germline ends.

The chain couples TRBV9 to TRBJ2-5, with D perhaps TRBD1 or TRBD2 (6 bases each). Trimming cost V 3 bases and J 0 bases, with 12 bases left between them. Germline V gene sequence: CDR1 SGDLS, CDR2 YYNGEE. The CDR3 covers 15 residues. CDR3 sequence: CASSEGGYHQETQYF. CDR3 in DNA: TGTGCCAGCAGCGAGGGGGGTTACCACCAAGAGACCCAGTACTTC.

The J gene is TRBJ1-2, the V gene TRBV27; a possible D gene is TRBD1 (5 bases). V was shortened by 8 bases and J by 2 bases, with 12 bases between the two germline ends. Germline-derived CDR1 and CDR2 are MNHEY and SMNVEV (reference sequence). The CDR3 is 13 residues long. CDR3 bases: TGTGCCAGCGGACCGGGACGGAACTATGGCTACACCTTC. It specifies CASGPGRNYGYTF.

The chain carries TRBV6-5 and TRBJ2-7; 8 nucleotides align to TRBD1. The V gene's germline CDR1 is MNHEY and CDR2 SVGAGI. The CDR3 totals 14 residues. Trimming cost V 4 bases and J 4 bases; bases outside gene matches: 6. This CDR3 is CASSFGQGGYEQYF. DNA of the CDR3: TGTGCCAGCAGTTTTGGACAGGGAGGATACGAGCAGTACTTC.

On this clone: Other DNA sequences of this sample code for an identical CDR3. The rearrangement links TRBV27 to TRBJ2-7; tentative D call: TRBD2 (5 bases). Germline V gene data show CDR1 as MNHEY and CDR2 as SMNVEV (reference sequence). Trimming stripped 2 bases from V and 4 bases from J, with 12 bases between. The CDR3 runs to 14 residues. The CDR3 sequence: CASSLRGPSYEQYF. CDR3 sequence (DNA): TGTGCCAGCAGTTTAAGAGGGCCGAGTTACGAGCAGTACTTC.

For the CDR3, the DNA is TGTGCCAGCAGTTCAACCAGGGTCACACCCACAAAACTGTTTTTT. This gives the protein CASSSTRVTPTKLFF. J is TRBJ1-4 and V is TRBV27; D might be TRBD1 (5 bases). Trimming removed 4 bases at V and 10 bases at J, with 19 bases between. The CDR3 covers 15 residues. Germline CDR1 and CDR2: MNHEY and SMNVEV (reference sequence).

A single count supports this clone. This chain connects TRBV27 to TRBJ2-1; the D gene is possibly TRBD1 (6 bases). Germline V gene lookup returns CDR1 MNHEY and CDR2 SMNVEV (reference sequence). Trimming pared 7 bases from V and 9 bases from J, leaving 19 bases between. The CDR3 loop spans 14 amino acids. DNA of the CDR3: TGTGCCAGCATTTCCGGGACATCTAGGGGTGAGCAGTTCTTC. Residues: CASISGTSRGEQFF.

This chain links TRBV13 with TRBJ2-7, with D possibly being TRBD2 (5 bases). Trimming shortened V by 4 bases and J by 0 bases, and 13 bases separated the two germline ends. The CDR3 runs to 15 residues. Germline V gene sequence: CDR1 PRHDT, CDR2 FYEKMQ (reference sequence). The CDR3 region is CASSSSGDLSYEQYF. The CDR3 DNA sequence: TGTGCCAGCAGCTCCAGCGGAGACCTCTCCTACGAGCAGTACTTC.

The chain has TRBV29-1 and TRBJ2-7, with D possibly TRBD1 on 6 matching bases. The ends were cut back, 4 bases at V and 1 base at J, with 20 bases in the middle. The germline CDR1 and CDR2 sequences are SQVTM and ANQGSEA. This CDR3 is 16 amino acids long. This CDR3 reads CSVAVGQRLPSYEQYF. For the CDR3, the DNA is TGCAGCGTTGCCGTCGGACAGCGCTTACCTTCCTACGAGCAGTACTTC.

This clone was seen once. The rearrangement uses TRBV7-8 and TRBJ2-7; D perhaps matches TRBD2 (6 bases). This CDR3 is 14 amino acids long. Germline V gene sequence: CDR1 SGHVS, CDR2 FQNEAQ. Trimming removed 5 bases at V and 1 base at J, with 12 bases between. The CDR3 region is CASSEGLVSYEQYF. DNA for the CDR3: TGTGCCAGCAGCGAGGGACTGGTATCCTACGAGCAGTACTTC.

This rearrangement joins TRBV7-9 to TRBJ2-1, with TRBD2 matching over 9 bases. In germline, CDR1 is SEHNR, CDR2 FQNEAQ (reference sequence). Trimming removed 5 bases from V and 4 bases from J; junction bases left unmatched: 9. This CDR3 contains 16 residues. The CDR3 region has the DNA TGTGCCAGCAGCACCATTAGCGGGAGAGCATACAATGAGCAGTTCTTC. Amino acids: CASSTISGRAYNEQFF.

V gene TRBV27 combines with J gene TRBJ1-1, with a possible D match to TRBD1 (6 bases). Looked up from germline, CDR1 is MNHEY and CDR2 is SMNVEV (reference sequence). The V gene lost 2 bases and the J gene lost 7 bases, with 11 bases spanning the gap. This CDR3 is 13 amino acids long. CDR3 residues: CASSLGVQGEAFF. CDR3 bases: TGTGCCAGCAGTTTAGGGGTACAGGGTGAAGCTTTCTTT.

Comment on this clone: Different DNA sequences within this sample yield the same CDR3. In DNA, the CDR3 is TGTGCCAGCAGTTTAACAGGAGAGTCCTACGAGCAGTACTTC. Translating it yields CASSLTGESYEQYF. This chain uses TRBV28 with TRBJ2-7; D might be TRBD1 (5 bases). V was clipped by 2 bases and J by 1 base, with 9 bases between them. Germline CDR1 is MDHEN and CDR2 is SYDVKM. The CDR3 totals 14 residues.

This chain links TRBV10-1 with TRBJ2-2; D possibly corresponds to TRBD1 (5 bases). The CDR3 is made up of 14 amino acids. Germline V lookup: CDR1 WNHNN, CDR2 SYGVQD (reference sequence). V lost 6 bases and J lost 6, with 14 bases in between. CDR3 in DNA: TGCGCCAGCAGCGCAGGGTTTCGTCCCGGGGAGCTGTTTTTT. This codes for CASSAGFRPGELFF.

The J gene is TRBJ2-1, the V gene TRBV4-2; D possibly corresponds to TRBD2 (5 bases). V was trimmed by 0 bases and J by 4 bases, leaving 10 bases between them. Germline V gene data show CDR1 as LGHNA and CDR2 as YNFKEQ. CDR3 size: 15 residues. The CDR3: CASSQDLSGYNEQFF. CDR3 DNA: TGTGCCAGCAGCCAAGATTTGAGCGGTTACAATGAGCAGTTCTTC.

The chain carries TRBV5-4 and TRBJ2-6; 8 bases map to TRBD2. V was pared by 2 bases and J by 0 bases, with 10 bases of the junction left unmatched. This CDR3 comprises 19 residues. In germline, CDR1 is SGHNT, CDR2 YYREEE (reference sequence). CDR3 residues: CASSLAGEGQLSGANVLTF. The DNA of the CDR3 is TGTGCCAGCAGCTTAGCGGGAGAGGGGCAGCTCTCTGGGGCCAACGTCCTGACTTTC. The full variable domain, its missing parts supplied by reference TRBV5-4 and TRBJ2-6, is ETGVTQSPTHLIKTRGQQVTLRCSSQSGHNTVSWYQQALGQGPQFIFQYYREEENGRGNFPPRFSGLQFPNYSSELNVNALELDDSALYLCASSLAGEGQLSGANVLTFGAGSRLTVL.

V is TRBV5-6 and J is TRBJ2-7; 12 bases map to TRBD2. This CDR3 contains 15 residues. Germline assignment: CDR1 SGHDT and CDR2 YYEEEE. Trimming removed 4 bases from V and 7 bases from J; junction bases left unmatched: 9. CDR3 protein: CASSTGLAGMYEQYF. The CDR3 coding sequence is TGTGCCAGCAGCACTGGACTAGCGGGAATGTATGAGCAGTACTTC.

This clone is a singleton in its sample. The chain uses TRBV7-6 and TRBJ2-1, with TRBD1 identical over 11 bases. The germline gives CDR1 SGHVS, CDR2 FNYEAQ. Germline trimming cut 1 base from V and 2 bases from J; bases unmatched to any gene: 7. This CDR3 is 18 amino acids long. The DNA of the CDR3 is TGTGCCAGCAGCTTAGGCCTTGGGACAGGGGGTACCTACAATGAGCAGTTCTTC. Amino acids: CASSLGLGTGGTYNEQFF.

The V gene is TRBV19, the J gene TRBJ1-5; a possible D gene is TRBD1 (5 bases). Germline V gene sequence: CDR1 LNHDA, CDR2 SQIVND (reference sequence). The CDR3 is 12 amino acids. Trimming shortened V by 5 bases and J by 7 bases, and 9 bases separated the two germline ends. The CDR3 nucleotides are TGTGCCAGTAGTCAGGGAGTCCAGCCCCAGCATTTT. Protein: CASSQGVQPQHF.

The chain carries TRBV27 and TRBJ2-3; D gene ambiguous. Trimming took off 7 bases at V and 4 bases at J, with 6 bases between the two ends. Germline V CDR1 and CDR2: MNHEY, SMNVEV (reference sequence). CDR3 length equals 11 residues. The CDR3: CASKSPDTQYF. CDR3 sequence (DNA): TGTGCCAGCAAATCTCCAGATACGCAGTATTTT.

The chain combines TRBV1 with TRBJ2-1; the table's D call of TRBD2 was not tested on the DNA. TRBV1 represents a pseudogene. The CDR3 contains 17 residues. The CDR3 coding sequence is TGCACCAGCAGCCAAGATCGACTAGCGGGAGGGTTGAATGAGCAGTTCTTC. It yields the protein CTSSQDRLAGGLNEQFF.

The rearrangement joins TRBV6-1 to TRBJ1-2, with D possibly matching TRBD1 (6 bases). This CDR3 contains 11 residues. Trimming cost V 8 bases and J 14 bases, with 18 bases left between them. Looked up from germline, CDR1 is MNHNS and CDR2 is SASEGT. The CDR3 sequence: CASFLRGTWTF. CDR3 nucleotides: TGTGCCAGCTTCTTGAGGGGGACGTGGACCTTC.

This clone came up a few times. This chain uses TRBV19 with TRBJ1-5; D not resolved. Germline CDR1 is LNHDA and CDR2 is SQIVND (reference sequence). This CDR3 contains 12 residues. V lost 4 bases and J lost 3, with 4 bases in between. In DNA form, the CDR3 reads TGTGCCAGTAGTACGTCCAATCAGCCCCAGCATTTT. Protein: CASSTSNQPQHF.

The J gene is TRBJ2-3, the V gene TRBV7-2; TRBD2 agrees at 11 bases. Trimming took 4 bases from V and 5 from J; bases not matched to a gene: 5. The CDR3 is 15 amino acids. Germline V gene sequence: CDR1 SGHTA, CDR2 FQGNSA. In nucleotides, the CDR3 is TGTGCCAGCAGCTCTGGTAGCGGGAGGGAAGATACGCAGTATTTT. Protein sequence: CASSSGSGREDTQYF.

The rearrangement uses TRBV25-1 and TRBJ2-2, with D possibly being TRBD1 (6 bases). V lost 2 bases to trimming and J lost 6 bases, with 13 bases between them. CDR1 is MGHDK, CDR2 SYGVNS, per germline. CDR3 length: 15 residues. The CDR3 DNA sequence: TGTGCCAGCAGTGAAACACAGGGTGTTGCCGGGGAGCTGTTTTTT. Translated, it gives CASSETQGVAGELFF.